The present T cell receptor (beta chain) was sequenced within a study of T cells in Graves' hyperthyroidism and ophthalmopathy. Study outcomes and limitations: Among clonotypes expanded in thyroid above 0.001, most were also found in blood.

Diagnosis relied on clinical symptoms, serum thyroxine and TRAb, thyroid ultrasound and orbital computed tomography. Source material for PBMCs was more than 7.5 ml fresh peripheral blood. Amplification yielded TCR beta CDR3 regions, with RNA transcripts as the source. The primer set for the first-round RT-PCR of the TCR CDR3 was HTBI. Each CDR3 protein gets one entry after TCRdb re-called the multiplex PCR reads with MiXCR. The sample yields approximately 570,000 distinct CDR3 sequences, approximately 20% seen once. This clonotype was seen a handful of times. The antigen is undetermined. The ends were cut back, 0 bases at V and 4 bases at J, with 19 bases in the middle. The V gene's germline CDR1 is SGDLS and CDR2 YYNGEE. The CDR3 loop spans 17 amino acids.

Material for sequencing was blood. The chain joins TRBV9 to TRBJ1-1; the D gene is possibly TRBD1 (6 bases). This receptor was obtained from a man aged 40-49 years with Graves' ophthalmopathy. The CDR3 protein is CASSVGPPLGAVTEAFF. In DNA form, the CDR3 reads TGTGCCAGCAGCGTAGGTCCCCCTCTGGGGGCTGTCACTGAAGCTTTCTTT.